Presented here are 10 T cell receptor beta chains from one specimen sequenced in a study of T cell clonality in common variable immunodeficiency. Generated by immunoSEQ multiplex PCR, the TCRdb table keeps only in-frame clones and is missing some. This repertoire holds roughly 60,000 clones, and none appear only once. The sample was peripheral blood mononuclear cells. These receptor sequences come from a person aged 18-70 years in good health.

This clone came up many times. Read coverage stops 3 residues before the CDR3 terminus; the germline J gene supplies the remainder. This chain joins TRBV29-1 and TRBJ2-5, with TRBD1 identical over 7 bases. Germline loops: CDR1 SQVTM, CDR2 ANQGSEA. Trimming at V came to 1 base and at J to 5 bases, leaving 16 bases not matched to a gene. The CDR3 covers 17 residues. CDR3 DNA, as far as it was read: TGCAGCGTTGAAGGCTACAGGGGCCGACCGCGGTGGGAGACC. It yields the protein CSVEGYRGRPRWET. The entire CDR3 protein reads CSVEGYRGRPRWETQYF.

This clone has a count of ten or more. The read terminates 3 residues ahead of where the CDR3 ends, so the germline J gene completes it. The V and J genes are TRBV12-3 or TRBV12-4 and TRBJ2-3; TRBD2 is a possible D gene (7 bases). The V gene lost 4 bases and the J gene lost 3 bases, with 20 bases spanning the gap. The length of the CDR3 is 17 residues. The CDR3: CASSSPRGGDGTDTQYF. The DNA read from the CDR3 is TGTGCCAGCAGTTCCCCTAGGGGGGGCGACGGGACAGATACG.

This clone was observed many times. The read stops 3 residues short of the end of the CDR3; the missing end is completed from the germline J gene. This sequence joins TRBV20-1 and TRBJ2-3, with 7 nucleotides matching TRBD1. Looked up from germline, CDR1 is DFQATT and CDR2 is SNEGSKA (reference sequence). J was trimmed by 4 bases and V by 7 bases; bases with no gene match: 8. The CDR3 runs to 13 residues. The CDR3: CSETGVASDTQYF. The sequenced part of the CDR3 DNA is TGCAGTGAAACAGGGGTTGCTTCAGATACG.

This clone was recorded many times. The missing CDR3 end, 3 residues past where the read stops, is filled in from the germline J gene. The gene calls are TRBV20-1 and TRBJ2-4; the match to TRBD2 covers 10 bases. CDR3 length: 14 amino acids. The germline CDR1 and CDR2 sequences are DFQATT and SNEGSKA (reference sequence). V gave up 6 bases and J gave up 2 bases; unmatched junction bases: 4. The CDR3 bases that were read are TGCAGTGCCCTACTAGCGGGATCCAAAAACATT. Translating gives CSALLAGSKNI. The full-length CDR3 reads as CSALLAGSKNIQYF.

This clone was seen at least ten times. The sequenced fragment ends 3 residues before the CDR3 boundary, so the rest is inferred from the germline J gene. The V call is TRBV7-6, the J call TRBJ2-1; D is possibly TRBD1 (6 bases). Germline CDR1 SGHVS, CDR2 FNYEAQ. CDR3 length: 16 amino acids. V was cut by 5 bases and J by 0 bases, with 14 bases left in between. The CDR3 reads CASSLHQQGSYNEQFF. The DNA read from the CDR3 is TGTGCCAGCAGCCTGCATCAACAGGGCTCCTACAATGAG. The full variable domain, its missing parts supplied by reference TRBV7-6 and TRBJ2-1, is GAGVSQSPRYKVTKRGQDVALRCDPISGHVSLYWYRQALGQGPEFLTYFNYEAQQDKSGLPNDRFSAERPEGSISTLTIQRTEQRDSAMYRCASSLHQQGSYNEQFFGPGTRLTVL.

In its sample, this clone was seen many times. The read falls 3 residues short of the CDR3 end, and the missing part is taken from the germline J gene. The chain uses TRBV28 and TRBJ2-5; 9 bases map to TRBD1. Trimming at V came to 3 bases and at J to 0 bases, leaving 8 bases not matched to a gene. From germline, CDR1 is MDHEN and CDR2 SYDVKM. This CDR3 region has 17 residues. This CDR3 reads CASSFQAGTGHQETQYF. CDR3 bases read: TGTGCCAGCAGTTTCCAGGCCGGGACAGGGCACCAAGAGACC.

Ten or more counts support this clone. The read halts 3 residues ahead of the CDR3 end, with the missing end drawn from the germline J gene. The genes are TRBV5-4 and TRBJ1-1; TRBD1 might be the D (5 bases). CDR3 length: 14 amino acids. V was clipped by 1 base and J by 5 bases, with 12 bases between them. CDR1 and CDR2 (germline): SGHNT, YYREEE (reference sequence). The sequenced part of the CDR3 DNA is TGTGCCAGCAGCTTGTATGCTGGGGGGACTGAA. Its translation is CASSLYAGGTE. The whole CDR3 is CASSLYAGGTEAFF.

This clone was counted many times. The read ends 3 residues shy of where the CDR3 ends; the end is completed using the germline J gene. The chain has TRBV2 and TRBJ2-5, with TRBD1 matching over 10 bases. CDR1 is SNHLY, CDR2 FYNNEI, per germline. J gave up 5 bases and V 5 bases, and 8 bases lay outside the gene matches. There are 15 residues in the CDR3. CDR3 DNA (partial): TGTGCCAGCAGTAACCGGGACAGGGGTCGGGAGACC. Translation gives CASSNRDRGRET. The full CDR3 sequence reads CASSNRDRGRETQYF.

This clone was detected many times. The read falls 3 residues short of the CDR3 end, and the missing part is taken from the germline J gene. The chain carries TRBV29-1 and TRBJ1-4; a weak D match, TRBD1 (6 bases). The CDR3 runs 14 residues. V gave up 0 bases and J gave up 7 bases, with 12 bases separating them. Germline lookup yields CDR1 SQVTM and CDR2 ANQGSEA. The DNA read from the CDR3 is TGCAGCGTTGAAGATTCGGCAGGGGCTGAAAAA. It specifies CSVEDSAGAEK. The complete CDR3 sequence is CSVEDSAGAEKLFF.

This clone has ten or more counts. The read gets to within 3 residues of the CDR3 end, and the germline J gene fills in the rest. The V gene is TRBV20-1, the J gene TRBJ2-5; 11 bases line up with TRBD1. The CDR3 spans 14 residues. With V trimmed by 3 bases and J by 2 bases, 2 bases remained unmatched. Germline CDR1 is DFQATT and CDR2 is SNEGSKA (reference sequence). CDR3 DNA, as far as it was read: TGCAGTGCTAGTGGACAGGGGGCTCAAGAGACC. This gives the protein CSASGQGAQET. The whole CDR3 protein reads CSASGQGAQETQYF.